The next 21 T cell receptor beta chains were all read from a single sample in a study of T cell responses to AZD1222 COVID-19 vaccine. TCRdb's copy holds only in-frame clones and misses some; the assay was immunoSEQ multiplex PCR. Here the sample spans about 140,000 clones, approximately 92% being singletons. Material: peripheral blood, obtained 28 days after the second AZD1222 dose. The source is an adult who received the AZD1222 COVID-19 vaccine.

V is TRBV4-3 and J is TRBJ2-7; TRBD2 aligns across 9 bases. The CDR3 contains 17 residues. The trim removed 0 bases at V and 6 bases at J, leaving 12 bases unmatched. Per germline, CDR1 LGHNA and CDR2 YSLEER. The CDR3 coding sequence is TGCGCCAGCAGCCAAGATATGGCTAGCGGGGAAGCAGGCGAGCAGTACTTC. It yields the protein CASSQDMASGEAGEQYF.

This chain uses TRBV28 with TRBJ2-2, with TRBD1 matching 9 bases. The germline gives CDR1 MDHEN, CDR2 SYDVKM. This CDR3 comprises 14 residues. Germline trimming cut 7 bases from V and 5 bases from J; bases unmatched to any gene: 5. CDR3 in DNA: TGTGCCAGCAAGACGACAGGGGGAACCGGGGAGCTGTTTTTT. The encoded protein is CASKTTGGTGELFF. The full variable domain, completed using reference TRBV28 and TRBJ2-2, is DVKVTQSSRYLVKRTGEKVFLECVQDMDHENMFWYRQDPGLGLRLIYFSYDVKMKEKGDIPEGYSVSREKKERFSLILESASTNQTSMYLCASKTTGGTGELFFGEGSRLTVL.

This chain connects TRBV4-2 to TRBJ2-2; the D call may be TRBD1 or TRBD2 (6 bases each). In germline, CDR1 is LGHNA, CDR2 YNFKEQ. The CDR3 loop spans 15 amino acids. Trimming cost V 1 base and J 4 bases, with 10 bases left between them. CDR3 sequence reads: CASSQGGGGTGELFF. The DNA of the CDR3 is TGTGCCAGCAGCCAAGGAGGGGGAGGCACCGGGGAGCTGTTTTTT.

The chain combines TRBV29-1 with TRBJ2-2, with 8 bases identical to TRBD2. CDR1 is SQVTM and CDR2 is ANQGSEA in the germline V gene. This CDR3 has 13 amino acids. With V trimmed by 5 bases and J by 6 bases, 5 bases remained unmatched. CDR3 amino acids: CSVTGTRAGELFF. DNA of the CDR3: TGCAGCGTTACCGGGACTAGGGCCGGGGAGCTGTTTTTT.

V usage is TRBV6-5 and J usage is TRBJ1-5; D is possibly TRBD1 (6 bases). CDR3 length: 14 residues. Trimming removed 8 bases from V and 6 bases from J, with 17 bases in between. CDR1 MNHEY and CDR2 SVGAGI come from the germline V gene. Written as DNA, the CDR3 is TGTGCCAGCTCCACGGGGGGCGAGGGTCAGCCCCAGCATTTT. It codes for CASSTGGEGQPQHF.

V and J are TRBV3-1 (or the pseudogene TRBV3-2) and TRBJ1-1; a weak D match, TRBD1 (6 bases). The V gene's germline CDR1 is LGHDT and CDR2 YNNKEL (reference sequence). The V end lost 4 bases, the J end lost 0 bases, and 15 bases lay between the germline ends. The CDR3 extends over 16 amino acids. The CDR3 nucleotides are TGTGCCAGCAGCCTTGGACAGACACTCATGAACACTGAAGCTTTCTTT. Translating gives CASSLGQTLMNTEAFF.

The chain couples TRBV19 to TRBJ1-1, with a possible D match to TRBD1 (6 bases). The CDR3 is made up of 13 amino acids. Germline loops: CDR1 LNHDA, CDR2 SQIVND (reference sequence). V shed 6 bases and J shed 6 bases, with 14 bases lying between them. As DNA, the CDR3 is TGTGCCAGTAGAGACCGTGGACAGTCTGAAGCTTTCTTT. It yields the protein CASRDRGQSEAFF.

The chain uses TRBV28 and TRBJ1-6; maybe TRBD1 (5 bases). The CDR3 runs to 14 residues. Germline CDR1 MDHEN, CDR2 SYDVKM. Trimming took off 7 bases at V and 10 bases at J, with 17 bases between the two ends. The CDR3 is CASTGGILESPLHF. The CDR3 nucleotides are TGTGCCAGCACCGGGGGGATCCTAGAGTCACCCCTCCACTTT. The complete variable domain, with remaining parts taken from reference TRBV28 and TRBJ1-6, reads DVKVTQSSRYLVKRTGEKVFLECVQDMDHENMFWYRQDPGLGLRLIYFSYDVKMKEKGDIPEGYSVSREKKERFSLILESASTNQTSMYLCASTGGILESPLHFGNGTRLTVT.

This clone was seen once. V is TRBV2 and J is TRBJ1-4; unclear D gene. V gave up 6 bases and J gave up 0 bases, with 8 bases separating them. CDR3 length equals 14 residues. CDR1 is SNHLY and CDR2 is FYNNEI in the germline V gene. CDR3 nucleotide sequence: TGTGCCAGCAGGACGAGGGCAACTAATGAAAAACTGTTTTTT. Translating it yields CASRTRATNEKLFF.

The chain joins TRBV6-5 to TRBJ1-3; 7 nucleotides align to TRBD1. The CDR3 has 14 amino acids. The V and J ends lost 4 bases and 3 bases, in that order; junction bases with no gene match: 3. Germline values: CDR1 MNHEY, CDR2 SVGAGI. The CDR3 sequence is CASSLGQHGNTIYF. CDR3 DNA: TGTGCCAGCAGTTTGGGACAGCATGGAAACACCATATATTTT.

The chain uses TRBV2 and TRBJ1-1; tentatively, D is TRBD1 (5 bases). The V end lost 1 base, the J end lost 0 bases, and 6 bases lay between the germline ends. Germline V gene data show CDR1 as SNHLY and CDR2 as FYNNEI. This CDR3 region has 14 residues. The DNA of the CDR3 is TGTGCCAGCAGTGAAGGGGGCATGAACACTGAAGCTTTCTTT. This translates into CASSEGGMNTEAFF.

CDR3: CASSIDREGTVHF. DNA of the CDR3: TGTGCCAGTAGTATAGATCGGGAAGGTACCGTGCATTTT. This chain connects TRBV19 to TRBJ1-5; the D is unclear. CDR1 and CDR2 from the germline V gene are LNHDA and SQIVND (reference sequence). V was clipped by 0 bases and J by 15 bases, with 15 bases between them. CDR3 length: 13 amino acids.

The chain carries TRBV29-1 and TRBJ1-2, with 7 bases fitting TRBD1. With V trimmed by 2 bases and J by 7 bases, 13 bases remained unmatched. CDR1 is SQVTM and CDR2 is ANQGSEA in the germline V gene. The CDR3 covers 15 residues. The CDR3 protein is CSVEYSTGFAGGYTF. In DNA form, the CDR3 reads TGCAGCGTTGAATACTCGACAGGGTTTGCGGGTGGCTACACCTTC.

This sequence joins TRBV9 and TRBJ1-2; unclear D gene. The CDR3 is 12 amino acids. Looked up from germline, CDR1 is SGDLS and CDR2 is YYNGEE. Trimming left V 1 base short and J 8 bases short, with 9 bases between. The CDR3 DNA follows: TGTGCCAGCAGCGTACAGGCCTGGGGCTACACCTTC. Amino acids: CASSVQAWGYTF.

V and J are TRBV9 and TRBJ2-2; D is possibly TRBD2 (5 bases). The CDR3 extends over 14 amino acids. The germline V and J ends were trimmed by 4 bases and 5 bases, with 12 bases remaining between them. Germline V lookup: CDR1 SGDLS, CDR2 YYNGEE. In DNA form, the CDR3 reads TGTGCCAGCAGCCCCCCGAGGGCGACCGGGGAGCTGTTTTTT. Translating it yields CASSPPRATGELFF.

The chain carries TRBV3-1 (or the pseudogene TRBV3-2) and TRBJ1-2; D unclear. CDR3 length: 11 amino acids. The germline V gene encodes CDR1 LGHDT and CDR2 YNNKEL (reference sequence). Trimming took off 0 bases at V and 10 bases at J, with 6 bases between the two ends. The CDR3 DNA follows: TGTGCCAGCAGCCAAGAGTCGGCCTACACCTTC. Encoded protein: CASSQESAYTF.

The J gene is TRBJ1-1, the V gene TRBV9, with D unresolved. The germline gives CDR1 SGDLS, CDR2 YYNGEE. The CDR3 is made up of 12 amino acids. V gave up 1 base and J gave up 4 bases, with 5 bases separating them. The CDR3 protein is CASSVSGTEAFF. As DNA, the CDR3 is TGTGCCAGCAGCGTATCCGGCACTGAAGCTTTCTTT.

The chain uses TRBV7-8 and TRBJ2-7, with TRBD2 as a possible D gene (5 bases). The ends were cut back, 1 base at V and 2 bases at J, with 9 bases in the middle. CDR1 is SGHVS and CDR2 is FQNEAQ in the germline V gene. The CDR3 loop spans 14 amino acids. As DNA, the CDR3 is TGTGCCAGCAGCTTAGGCGGGCGCACCTACGAGCAGTACTTC. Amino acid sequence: CASSLGGRTYEQYF. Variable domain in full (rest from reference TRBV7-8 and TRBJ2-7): GAGVSQSPRYKVAKRGQDVALRCDPISGHVSLFWYQQALGQGPEFLTYFQNEAQLDKSGLPSDRFFAERPEGSVSTLKIQRTQQEDSAVYLCASSLGGRTYEQYFGPGTRLTVT.

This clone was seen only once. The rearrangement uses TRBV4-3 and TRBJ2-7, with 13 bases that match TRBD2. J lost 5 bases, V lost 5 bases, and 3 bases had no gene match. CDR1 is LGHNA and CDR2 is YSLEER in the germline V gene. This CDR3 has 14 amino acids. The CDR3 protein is CASSGLAGEDEQYF. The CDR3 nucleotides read TGCGCCAGCAGCGGACTAGCGGGAGAGGACGAGCAGTACTTC.

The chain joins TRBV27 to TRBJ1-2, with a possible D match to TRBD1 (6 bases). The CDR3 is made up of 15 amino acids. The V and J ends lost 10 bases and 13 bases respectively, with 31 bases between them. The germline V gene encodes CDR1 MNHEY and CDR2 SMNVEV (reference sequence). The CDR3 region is CATRLRGDFTTPGTF. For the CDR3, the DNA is TGTGCCACCAGGCTTAGGGGGGACTTCACAACCCCAGGCACCTTC.

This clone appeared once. CDR3 DNA sequence: TGCAGCGTTGAAACAGGGTTCGGTGGAAACACCATATATTTT. Encoded protein: CSVETGFGGNTIYF. V is TRBV29-1 and J is TRBJ1-3, with a weak D call TRBD1 (6 bases). This CDR3 has 14 amino acids. Germline V gene sequence: CDR1 SQVTM, CDR2 ANQGSEA. Trimming stripped 2 bases from V and 3 bases from J, with 11 bases between.